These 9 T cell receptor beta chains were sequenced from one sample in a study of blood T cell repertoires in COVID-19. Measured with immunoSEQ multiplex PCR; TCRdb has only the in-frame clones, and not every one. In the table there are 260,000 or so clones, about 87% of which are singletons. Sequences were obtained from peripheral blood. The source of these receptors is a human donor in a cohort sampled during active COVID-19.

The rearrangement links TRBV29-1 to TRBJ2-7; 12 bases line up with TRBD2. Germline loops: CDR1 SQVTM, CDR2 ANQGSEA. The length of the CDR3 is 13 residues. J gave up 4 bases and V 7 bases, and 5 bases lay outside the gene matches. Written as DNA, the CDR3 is TGCAGCGCTCAAGGACTAGCGGGGTACGAGCAGTACTTC. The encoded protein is CSAQGLAGYEQYF.

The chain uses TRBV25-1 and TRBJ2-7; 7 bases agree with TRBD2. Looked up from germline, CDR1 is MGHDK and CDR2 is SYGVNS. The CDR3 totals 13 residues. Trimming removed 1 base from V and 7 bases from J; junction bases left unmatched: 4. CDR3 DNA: TGTGCCAGCAGTGAATTATGGGGAGGGGAGCAGTACTTC. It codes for CASSELWGGEQYF.

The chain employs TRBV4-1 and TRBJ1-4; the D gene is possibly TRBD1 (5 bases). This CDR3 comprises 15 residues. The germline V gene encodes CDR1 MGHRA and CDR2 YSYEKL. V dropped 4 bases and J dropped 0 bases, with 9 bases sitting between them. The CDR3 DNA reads TGCGCCAGCAGCCGACAGCCCACAACTAATGAAAAACTGTTTTTT. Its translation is CASSRQPTTNEKLFF.

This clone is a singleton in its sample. The CDR3 DNA sequence: TGTGCCAGCAGTCTACCGGGACTAGAGGGCGAGCAGTACTTC. Its translation is CASSLPGLEGEQYF. This chain connects TRBV27 to TRBJ2-7; 8 nucleotides match TRBD2. The V gene end was trimmed by 5 bases and the J gene end by 6 bases; junction bases not matched to a gene: 9. CDR1 and CDR2 (germline): MNHEY, SMNVEV (reference sequence). The CDR3 length is 14 residues.

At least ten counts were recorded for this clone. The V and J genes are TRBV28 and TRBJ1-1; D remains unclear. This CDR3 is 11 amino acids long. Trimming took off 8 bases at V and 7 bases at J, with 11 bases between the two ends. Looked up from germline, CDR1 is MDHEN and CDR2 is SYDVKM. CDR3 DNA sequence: TGTGCCAGCCCGCGGGGTAATGAAGCTTTCTTT. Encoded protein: CASPRGNEAFF. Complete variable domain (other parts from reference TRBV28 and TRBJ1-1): DVKVTQSSRYLVKRTGEKVFLECVQDMDHENMFWYRQDPGLGLRLIYFSYDVKMKEKGDIPEGYSVSREKKERFSLILESASTNQTSMYLCASPRGNEAFFGQGTRLTVV.

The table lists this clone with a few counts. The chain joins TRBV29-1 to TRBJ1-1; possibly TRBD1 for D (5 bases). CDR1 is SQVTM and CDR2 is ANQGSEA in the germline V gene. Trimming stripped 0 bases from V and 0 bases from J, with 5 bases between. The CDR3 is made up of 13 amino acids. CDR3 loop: CSVEDRVNTEAFF. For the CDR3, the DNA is TGCAGCGTTGAAGACAGGGTGAACACTGAAGCTTTCTTT.

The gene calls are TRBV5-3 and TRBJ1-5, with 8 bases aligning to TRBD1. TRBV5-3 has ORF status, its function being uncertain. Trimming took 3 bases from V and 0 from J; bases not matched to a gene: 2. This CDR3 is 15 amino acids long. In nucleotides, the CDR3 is TGTGCCAGAAGCTGGGGACAGGATAGCAATCAGCCCCAGCATTTT. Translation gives CARSWGQDSNQPQHF.

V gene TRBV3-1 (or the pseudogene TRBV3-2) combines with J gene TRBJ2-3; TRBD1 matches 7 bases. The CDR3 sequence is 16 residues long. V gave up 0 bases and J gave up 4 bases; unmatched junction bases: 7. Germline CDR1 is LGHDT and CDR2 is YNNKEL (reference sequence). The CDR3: CASSQDRDRVADTQYF. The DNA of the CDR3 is TGTGCCAGCAGCCAAGACCGAGACAGGGTGGCAGATACGCAGTATTTT.

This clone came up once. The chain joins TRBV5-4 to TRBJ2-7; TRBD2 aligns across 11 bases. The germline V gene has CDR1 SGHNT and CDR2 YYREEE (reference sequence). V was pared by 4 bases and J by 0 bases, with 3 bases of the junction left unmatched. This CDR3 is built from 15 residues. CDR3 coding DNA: TGTGCCAGCAGCGAGGGACTAGCGGACTCCTACGAGCAGTACTTC. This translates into CASSEGLADSYEQYF.